The rows below give T cell receptor beta chains drawn from one sample of a study of OX40 agonist ivuxolimab in advanced cancers. Profiling relied on immunoSEQ multiplex PCR, and the TCRdb table lists in-frame clones only, not all of them. This table holds 90,000 to 100,000 clones, 90% to 97% found once. Specimen: CD4+ or CD8+ T cells sorted from blood, collected in a trial of the OX40 agonist ivuxolimab. These receptors were collected from an adult with an advanced solid tumor such as melanoma, head and neck, liver or kidney cancer. CDR3s include the opening cysteine and the closing phenylalanine or tryptophan. The D gene is left open where the match is weak. A row's size may be missing; if present it is once, few, many or a size class.

>TRBV27|TRBJ2-5|NA|NA
CASSSEGRRETQYF
TGTGCCAGCAGTTCGGAGGGGCGCCGGGAGACCCAGTACTTC
>TRBV27|TRBJ1-4|NA|NA
CASSNIGNQPEKLFF
TGTGCCAGCAGTAACATCGGCAACCAGCCAGAAAAACTGTTTTTT
>TRBV4-2|TRBJ2-3|once|NA
CASSQEKWTTTSTDTQYF
TGTGCCAGCAGCCAAGAAAAGTGGACTACCACTAGCACAGATACGCAGTATTTT
>TRBV28|TRBJ2-7|NA|TRBD2
CATAPGGVSYEQYF
TGTGCCACCGCACCCGGGGGGGTCTCCTACGAGCAGTACTTC
>TRBV5-5|TRBJ2-7|NA|TRBD1
CASSTGGTGTYEQYF
TGTGCCAGCAGTACCGGCGGGACAGGAACCTACGAGCAGTACTTC
>TRBV9|TRBJ2-5|NA|NA
CASSEGQLQETQYF
TGTGCCAGCAGCGAAGGGCAGCTACAAGAGACCCAGTACTTC
>TRBV5-1|TRBJ2-2|NA|NA
CASGERGAHTGELFF
TGCGCCAGCGGGGAAAGGGGGGCGCACACCGGGGAGCTGTTTTTT
>TRBV7-2|TRBJ2-5|NA|TRBD2
CASSLVGLERGKETQYF
TGTGCCAGCAGCTTAGTAGGTTTGGAGCGGGGGAAAGAGACCCAGTACTTC
>TRBV5-6|TRBJ2-5|NA|TRBD1
CASRQGQIQETQYF
TGTGCCAGCAGACAGGGACAGATCCAAGAGACCCAGTACTTC
>TRBV4-1|TRBJ1-2|NA|NA
CASSQDRGGYGYTF
TGCGCCAGCAGCCAAGATCGGGGAGGCTATGGCTACACCTTC
>TRBV21-1|TRBJ2-1|NA|NA
CASRGQGARNEQFF
TGTGCCAGCAGAGGACAGGGGGCGCGTAATGAGCAGTTCTTC
>TRBV28|TRBJ2-7|NA|NA
CASSWAPDRSYEQYF
TGTGCCAGCAGTTGGGCGCCCGATCGATCCTACGAGCAGTACTTC
>TRBV7-3|TRBJ2-1|NA|TRBD2
CASSPTWEAGTYNEQFF
TGTGCCAGCAGCCCCACGTGGGAAGCGGGAACATACAATGAGCAGTTCTTC
>TRBV7-2|TRBJ2-1|NA|NA
CASSWVGANEQFF
TGTGCCAGCAGCTGGGTGGGGGCGAATGAGCAGTTCTTC
>TRBV19|TRBJ2-7|NA|NA
CASTAGTQYYEQYF
TGTGCCAGTACCGCCGGGACACAATACTACGAGCAGTACTTC
>TRBV9|TRBJ1-1|NA|TRBD1
CASSVWDSGYMNTEAFF
TGTGCCAGCAGCGTATGGGACAGCGGCTACATGAACACTGAAGCTTTCTTT
>TRBV27|TRBJ2-1|NA|TRBD2
CASSYRLAGGLKQFF
TGTGCCAGCAGTTACAGACTAGCGGGAGGCCTAAAGCAGTTCTTC
>TRBV28|TRBJ2-1|NA|TRBD2
CASSSLAGGYNEQFF
TGTGCCAGCAGTTCACTAGCGGGAGGTTACAATGAGCAGTTCTTC
>TRBV19|TRBJ1-1|NA|NA
CASSSGPLIAEAFF
NA
>TRBV7-9|TRBJ1-2|NA|NA
CASSLAPSNYGYTF
TGTGCCAGCAGCTTAGCCCCGAGTAACTATGGCTACACCTTC
>TRBV19|TRBJ2-1|NA|TRBD1
CASSLGTGYNEQFF
TGTGCCAGTTCCTTAGGGACAGGGTACAATGAGCAGTTCTTC
>TRBV27|TRBJ1-1|once|NA
CASSSGWGNTEAFF
TGTGCCAGCAGTTCGGGTTGGGGGAACACTGAAGCTTTCTTT
>TRBV15|TRBJ1-4|NA|NA
CATSRDRASNEKLFF
TGTGCCACCAGCAGAGATCGGGCCAGTAATGAAAAACTGTTTTTT
>TRBV14|TRBJ1-2|NA|NA
CASSQDLSTYGYTF
TGTGCCAGCAGCCAAGATCTATCGACCTATGGCTACACCTTC
>TRBV14|TRBJ2-7|NA|NA
CASSLMPGASEQYF
TGTGCCAGCAGTCTTATGCCGGGGGCCAGCGAGCAGTACTTC
>TRBV5-8|TRBJ2-5|NA|NA
CASSLQGGSGPAGETQYF
TGTGCCAGCAGCTTGCAGGGGGGTAGCGGCCCAGCTGGGGAGACCCAGTACTTC